These 18 T cell receptor gamma chains were all obtained from the same sample, sequenced in a study of γδ T cells in repeated Plasmodium falciparum infection. Flow sorting of PBMC yielded separate Vgamma9/Vdelta2+ and Vdelta2-negative gammadelta T cell populations for bulk repertoire analysis. TCRdb re-called the multiplex PCR reads with CATT. Of around 25,000 gamma-chain clones listed, 3% are singletons. Sample: gamma-delta T cells from blood. These receptors were collected from a pool of human donors (malaria-infected and uninfected, not separated).

By proportion, this clone is medium-sized. V usage is TRGV3 and J usage is TRGJP2. Per the germline V gene, CDR1 is VTNTFY and CDR2 is YDVSTARD (reference sequence). Germline trimming cut 0 bases from V and 6 bases from J; bases unmatched to any gene: 13. The CDR3 contains 17 residues. The CDR3 region is CATWDRPSAPRDWIKTF. The DNA of the CDR3 is TGTGCCACCTGGGACAGGCCGTCTGCTCCCCGTGATTGGATCAAGACGTTT.

The sample holds a few counts of this clone. This DNA's translation and the protein TCRdb lists, from a much larger clone, do not match at residue 3, likely due to a read error; the protein shown is translated from the DNA. The chain employs TRGV5 and TRGJ1 or TRGJ2. Germline V gene data show CDR1 as VINAFY and CDR2 as YDVSNSKD. There are 11 residues in the CDR3. In nucleotides, the CDR3 is TGTGCCCCCTGGGACAGGCCTCAGAAACTCTTT. It encodes CAPWDRPQKLF.

This clone was found many times. The genes are TRGV4 and TRGJ1 or TRGJ2. The J gene comes from matching the DNA to germline here; TCRdb lacks it. Germline V CDR1 and CDR2: EGSTGY, YDSYTSSV. The V segment lost 3 bases and the J segment 12 bases; nucleotides outside the gene matches: 5. The CDR3 contains 10 residues. CDR3 amino acids: CATWDRGKLF. The CDR3 DNA is TGTGCCACCTGGGATAGAGGGAAACTCTTT.

There are a few counts of this clone. This DNA's translation differs at residue 14 from TCRdb's protein, which comes from a much larger clone; a read error is likely, and the protein shown is translated from the DNA. The chain employs TRGV4 and TRGJ1 or TRGJ2. TCRdb supplies no J gene; here it was assigned by aligning the nucleotide sequence to germline. The CDR3 covers 20 residues. Looked up from germline, CDR1 is EGSTGY and CDR2 is YDSYTSSV. V was clipped by 3 bases and J by 10 bases; unmatched bases: 33. CDR3 bases: TGTGCCACCTGGGATTATTTCCAGACAAGGCATAATGGGTATCGTAGAAAGAAACTCTTT. This gives the protein CATWDYFQTRHNGYRRKKLF.

As to this clone: This sequence is one base from a far larger clone and is likely a read error. The DNA is left out, because the CDR3 cannot be placed on it with certainty; the CDR3 is given as TCRdb lists it. Additional DNA sequences in this sample encode the identical CDR3. The V gene call reads TRGV2; no J gene was called. The CDR3 has 28 residues if both end residues are counted. Per the germline V gene, CDR1 is EGSNGY and CDR2 is YDSYNSKV. The CDR3 protein is CATWDDRNSLAVEQHLLSQVSIGRIQHF.

This clone was found many times. This probably arose from a read error, given a far larger clone one base away. Within the sample, other DNA sequences also encode this same CDR3. The chain carries TRGV9 and TRGJP. The CDR3 has 17 amino acids. The germline CDR1 and CDR2 sequences are GITISATS and ISYDGTV (reference sequence). Here the CDR3 reads CALWEVLQELGKKIKVF. CDR3 coding DNA: TGTGCCTTGTGGGAGGTCCTCCAAGAGCTGGGCAAAAAAATCAAGGTATTT.

The gene calls are TRGV9 and TRGJ1 or TRGJ2. TCRdb does not report a J gene; here it was assigned by matching the DNA to germline references. In germline, CDR1 is GITISATS, CDR2 ISYDGTV (reference sequence). The CDR3 has 18 residues. Germline trimming cut 0 bases from V and 4 bases from J; bases unmatched to any gene: 18. The CDR3, as DNA: TGTGCCTTGTGGGAGGTGCCCCTGGTCGGTCACCTCTATTATAAGAAACTCTTT. This sequence encodes CALWEVPLVGHLYYKKLF.

This clone was counted only a few times. The mismatch at residue 4 between this DNA's translation and the TCRdb protein of a much larger clone likely reflects a read error; the protein shown is translated from the DNA. The chain links TRGV9 to TRGJ1 or TRGJ2. TCRdb offers no J gene call, so here the DNA was matched to germline to obtain one. The CDR3 has 13 amino acids. Per germline, CDR1 GITISATS and CDR2 ISYDGTV (reference sequence). The CDR3 coding sequence is TGTGCCTTGCGGGAGGTGTGTGGGGGTAAGAAACTCTTT. Its translation: CALREVCGGKKLF.

This clone has at least ten counts. The protein given by TCRdb reflects a much larger clone and differs at residue 5 from this DNA's translation, likely from a read error; the protein shown is the DNA's translation. CDR3 bases: TGTGCCACCTGGGGTAACCCTATCTATAAGAAACTCTTT. Its protein is CATWGNPIYKKLF. V is TRGV4 and J is TRGJ1 or TRGJ2. Because TCRdb records no J gene, it was assigned here through a match of the DNA to germline. This CDR3 is 13 amino acids long. Germline V gene sequence: CDR1 EGSTGY, CDR2 YDSYTSSV. Losses at the gene ends were 5 bases for V and 7 bases for J; bases not matched to a gene: 11.

Many counts were recorded for this clone. The TCRdb record carries a much larger clone's protein, which differs from this DNA's translation at residue 3; a read error is the likely cause, and the protein listed here is the DNA translation. The chain links TRGV9 to TRGJP1. The germline V gene encodes CDR1 GITISATS and CDR2 ISYDGTV (reference sequence). This CDR3 has 15 amino acids. CDR3 sequence reads: CASWELYTTGWFKIF. Here the CDR3 DNA reads TGTGCCTCGTGGGAGTTATATACCACTGGTTGGTTCAAGATATTT.

This clone was observed a few times. The TCRdb record carries a much larger clone's protein, which differs from this DNA's translation at residue 11; a read error is the likely cause, and the protein listed here is the DNA translation. For the CDR3, the DNA is TGTGCCACCTGGGACAGTCCGGGGGGTTATAGGAAACTCTTT. Encoded protein: CATWDSPGGYRKLF. This chain joins TRGV3 and TRGJ1 or TRGJ2. Here the J gene was assigned by germline matching of the DNA, as TCRdb has none. CDR1 is VTNTFY and CDR2 is YDVSTARD in the germline V gene (reference sequence). This CDR3 is 14 amino acids long.

This clone has at least ten counts. The chain joins TRGV8 to TRGJ1 or TRGJ2. After removal of 0 bases from V and 6 bases from J, the junction contained 5 bases not matched to a gene. The CDR3 spans 13 residues. Germline values: CDR1 VENAVY, CDR2 YDSYNSRV. CDR3 DNA sequence: TGTGCCACCTGGGATAGGCATCGTTATAAGAAACTCTTT. It specifies CATWDRHRYKKLF.

This clone showed up just a few times. With a far larger clone one base away, a read error is the likely cause. The sample has other DNA sequences that encode this CDR3 too. This rearrangement joins TRGV3 to TRGJP2. The V segment lost 4 bases and the J segment 6 bases; nucleotides outside the gene matches: 8. CDR3 length: 14 residues. Germline CDR1 is VTNTFY and CDR2 is YDVSTARD (reference sequence). CDR3 amino acids: CATWEMRRDWIKTF. For the CDR3, the DNA is TGTGCCACCTGGGAGATGCGTCGTGATTGGATCAAGACGTTT.

This clone was seen at least ten times. V usage is TRGV2 and J usage is TRGJ1 or TRGJ2. The CDR3 loop spans 15 amino acids. The V gene's germline CDR1 is EGSNGY and CDR2 YDSYNSKV. The V gene end was trimmed by 1 base and the J gene end by 3 bases; junction bases not matched to a gene: 9. CDR3 region: CATWDGRDRYYKKLF. The CDR3 DNA is TGTGCCACCTGGGACGGACGAGACCGTTATTATAAGAAACTCTTT.

This clone was counted many times. This may arise from a read error, as a much more abundant clone is one base away. The same CDR3 also results from other DNA sequences found in this sample. V usage is TRGV9 and J usage is TRGJP. CDR3 size: 17 residues. From germline, CDR1 is GITISATS and CDR2 ISYDGTV (reference sequence). V lost 0 bases and J lost 5; bases outside the gene matches: 4. For the CDR3, the DNA is TGTGCCTTGTGGGAGGTGCAAGAAGAGTTGGGCAAAAAAATCAAGGTATTT. Translating gives CALWEVQEELGKKIKVF.

A few counts support this clone. TCRdb's protein, taken from a much larger clone, differs from this DNA's translation at residue 5, likely owing to a read error; the protein displayed comes from the DNA. The V call is TRGV9, the J call TRGJ1 or TRGJ2. TCRdb does not report a J gene; here it was assigned by matching the DNA to germline references. V was pared by 5 bases and J by 5 bases, with 6 bases of the junction left unmatched. Germline assignment: CDR1 GITISATS and CDR2 ISYDGTV (reference sequence). This CDR3 has 12 amino acids. The CDR3 bases are TGTGCCTTGTGGGGGTCCCATTATAAGAAACTCTTT. Translating gives CALWGSHYKKLF.

In this sample, this clone turned up many times. A far larger clone is off by one base, so a read error is likely. The same CDR3 is also encoded by other DNA sequences in this sample. No call exists for the J gene, whereas the V gene is TRGV9. The CDR3 runs 12 residues. CDR1 is GITISATS, CDR2 ISYDGTV, per germline (reference sequence). As DNA, the CDR3 is TGTGCCTTGTGGGAGGGCAGTTCAGGGAAACTCTTC. It specifies CALWEGSSGKLF.

In this sample, this clone turned up many times. V gene TRGV8 combines with J gene TRGJP1. The J gene, missing from TCRdb, was assigned here through DNA to germline matching. Germline CDR1 is VENAVY and CDR2 is YDSYNSRV. J gave up 6 bases and V 11 bases, and 3 bases lay outside the gene matches. The CDR3 extends over 10 amino acids. As DNA, the CDR3 is TGTGCCAGCCCTGGTTGGTTCAAGATATTT. It translates to CASPGWFKIF.